This T cell receptor beta chain was sequenced during a study of blood T cells in healthy people across ages. Donors were systemically healthy Caucasian individuals from Russia aged roughly 6 to 95 years. Germline V gene lookup returns CDR1 LGHNA and CDR2 YSLEER. CDR3 length: 15 amino acids. Primers used in a second PCR of roughly 7 to 12 cycles were a sample-barcoded 5' primer and a J-beta primer mix. TCRdb reprocessed the 5' RACE reads with MiXCR, giving one entry per CDR3 protein. In the table there are about 1.4 million distinct CDR3 sequences, around 59% of which are singletons. Remarks on this clonotype: The germline gene is not matched at one end of the junction; a read error may be the cause.

The chain couples TRBV4-3 to TRBJ2-7, with TRBD1 matching 7 bases. This TCR was sampled from a man younger than 30 in good health. Sequencing input: blood. The CDR3 sequence is CASSQNRQGSYGQYF. Here the CDR3 DNA reads TGCGCCAGCAGCCAGAACCGACAGGGCTCCTACGGGCAGTACTTC.